This T cell receptor (beta chain) was recorded in a study of cytomegalovirus exposure and HLA in healthy donors. Points on this clone: Its antigen is not known.

PCR was performed using 60 Vbeta and 13 Jbeta primers. TCRdb's table, derived via immunoSEQ multiplex PCR, lists solely in-frame clones and lacks some. The sample lists 150,000 to 200,000 clones; approximately 77% were seen once. Study conclusions and caveats: Within an earlier analysis, most TCR beta V segments proved productive either about 87% or about 30% of the time. Exclusion as indistinguishable affected some V segments, including TRBV6-2 and TRBV6-3.

The CDR3 runs to 16 residues. The germline V gene has CDR1 KGHSH and CDR2 LQKENI. The ends were cut back, 2 bases at V and 2 bases at J, with 15 bases in the middle. The TCR originated in a man in his thirties or forties in good health and CMV-seropositive. Sequencing was performed on PBMCs. The V call is TRBV18, the J call TRBJ1-2; a weak D match, TRBD1 (6 bases). The CDR3: CASSPATGGRNYGYTF. CDR3 in DNA: TGTGCCAGCTCACCAGCGACAGGAGGAAGAAACTATGGCTACACCTTC. Full variable domain (outside the CDR3, taken from reference TRBV18 and TRBJ1-2): NAGVMQNPRHLVRRRGQEARLRCSPMKGHSHVYWYRQLPEEGLKFMVYLQKENIIDESGMPKERFSAEFPKEGPSILRIQQVVRGDSAAYFCASSPATGGRNYGYTFGSGTRLTVV.